Listed below are T cell receptor beta chains from one sample, sequenced in a study of cytomegalovirus exposure and HLA in healthy donors. The assay was immunoSEQ multiplex PCR, and TCRdb's table has in-frame clones only and misses some. The profile shows 150,000 to 170,000 clones, about three quarters of them singletons. The sequenced sample consisted of PBMCs. These receptors were obtained from a woman aged 40 to 49 in good health and CMV-seronegative. Both conserved end residues are part of each CDR3. Fields, in order: J gene, D gene, clone size, CDR3 length, V gene, CDR3 protein, CDR3 DNA. A D gene is named only where the DNA matches it firmly. Clone size is stated in some rows and not others, as once, few, many or a class when expanded.

TRBJ1-1 | . | . | 15 | TRBV6-5 | CASSTGQTYSTEAFF | TGTGCCAGCAGTACGGGACAAACGTACAGCACTGAAGCTTTCTTT
TRBJ1-6 | TRBD1 | . | 15 | TRBV25-1 | CASSETGDWNSPLHF | TGTGCCAGCAGTGAGACAGGGGATTGGAATTCACCCCTCCACTTT
TRBJ1-4 | . | . | 13 | TRBV7-9 | CASSPSVDEKLFF | TGTGCCAGCAGCCCTTCAGTGGATGAAAAACTGTTTTTT
TRBJ1-2 | . | . | 12 | TRBV19 | CASSSQDYGYTF | TGTGCCAGTAGTAGTCAGGACTATGGCTACACCTTC
TRBJ1-1 | . | few | 14 | TRBV21-1 | CASSKVRRNTEAFF | TGTGCCAGCAGCAAAGTTCGTAGGAACACTGAAGCTTTCTTT
TRBJ2-1 | TRBD2 | . | 15 | TRBV5-4 | CASSWTSGSGNEQFF | TGTGCCAGCAGCTGGACTAGCGGGAGTGGGAATGAGCAGTTCTTC
TRBJ1-2 | . | . | 15 | TRBV29-1 | CSVQGPRGISDGYTF | TGCAGCGTTCAGGGCCCCAGGGGTATATCTGATGGCTACACCTTC
TRBJ1-1 | . | . | 12 | TRBV18 | CASSPNRIEAFF | TGTGCCAGCTCACCCAACAGGATTGAAGCTTTCTTT
TRBJ2-5 | TRBD1 | . | 15 | TRBV5-1 | CASSLGDRVQETQYF | TGCGCCAGCAGCTTGGGTGACAGGGTCCAAGAGACCCAGTACTTC
TRBJ1-2 | . | few | 14 | TRBV6-5 | CASSWGEANYGYTF | TGTGCCAGCAGTTGGGGGGAAGCTAACTATGGCTACACCTTC
TRBJ1-3 | . | . | 14 | TRBV10-3 | CAISVPGAGNTIYF | TGTGCCATCAGTGTCCCAGGGGCTGGAAACACCATATATTTT
TRBJ1-2 | . | once | 13 | TRBV28 | CASSPPGEYGYTF | TGTGCCAGCAGCCCTCCCGGGGAATATGGCTACACCTTC
TRBJ1-4 | . | . | 16 | TRBV19 | CASSIDPTGRGEKLFF | TGTGCCAGTAGTATAGATCCGACGGGAAGAGGGGAAAAACTGTTTTTT
TRBJ2-6 | . | . | 14 | TRBV19 | CASSMGPGANVLTF | TGTGCCAGTAGTATGGGGCCCGGGGCCAACGTCCTGACTTTC
TRBJ1-3 | . | . | 13 | TRBV5-4 | CASSDSPGNTIYF | TGTGCCAGCAGCGACAGCCCTGGAAACACCATATATTTT
TRBJ1-1 | TRBD1 | . | 15 | TRBV5-6 | CASSFVGTVNTEAFF | TGTGCCAGCAGCTTCGTTGGGACAGTGAACACTGAAGCTTTCTTT
TRBJ1-1 | . | once | 13 | TRBV27 | CASSLGGDTEAFF | TGTGCCAGCAGTTTAGGCGGGGACACTGAAGCTTTCTTT
TRBJ2-3 | . | . | 11 | TRBV7-2 | CASSRADTQYF | TGTGCCAGCAGCCGCGCAGATACGCAGTATTTT
TRBJ1-3 | TRBD1 | . | 17 | TRBV28 | CASSLRQGLSSGNTIYF | TGTGCCAGCAGCCTTAGACAGGGCCTAAGCTCTGGAAACACCATATATTTT
TRBJ2-1 | . | . | 17 | TRBV7-2 | CASSRLRVTAGNNEQFF | TGTGCCAGCAGCAGACTTAGAGTGACGGCGGGGAACAATGAGCAGTTCTTC
TRBJ2-5 | TRBD1 | . | 16 | TRBV5-1 | CASSLEGTGYLETQYF | TGCGCCAGCAGCTTGGAAGGGACAGGGTATTTGGAGACCCAGTACTTC
TRBJ1-2 | TRBD1 | . | 13 | TRBV6-4 | CASSDSNRGGYTF | TGTGCCAGCAGTGACTCGAACAGGGGCGGCTACACCTTC
TRBJ1-4 | . | once | 14 | TRBV6-5 | CASSYGQDNEKLFF | TGTGCCAGCAGTTATGGGCAGGATAATGAAAAACTGTTTTTT
TRBJ1-1 | TRBD1 | once | 14 | TRBV6-1 | CASSDGTESTEAFF | TGTGCCAGCAGTGACGGGACAGAGAGCACTGAAGCTTTCTTT
TRBJ2-1 | TRBD2 | . | 15 | TRBV5-4 | CASSTSGGLYNEQFF | TGTGCCAGCTCCACGAGCGGGGGCCTTTACAATGAGCAGTTCTTC
TRBJ1-1 | . | . | 14 | TRBV19 | CASSMVRGNTEAFF | TGTGCCAGTAGTATGGTCCGCGGGAACACTGAAGCTTTCTTT
TRBJ1-1 | TRBD1 | . | 14 | TRBV10-3 | CAIKANRGWDEAFF | TGTGCCATCAAGGCAAACAGGGGTTGGGATGAAGCTTTCTTT
TRBJ1-2 | . | . | 12 | TRBV5-6 | CASSLSGDGYTF | TGTGCCAGCAGCTTGAGCGGGGATGGCTACACCTTC
TRBJ2-1 | TRBD1 | . | 14 | TRBV6-5 | CASTRTGEYNEQFF | TGTGCCAGCACCAGGACAGGAGAATACAATGAGCAGTTCTTC
TRBJ2-2 | . | . | 16 | TRBV9 | CASSVGQGGVTGELFF | TGTGCCAGCAGCGTAGGGCAGGGGGGCGTCACCGGGGAGCTGTTTTTT
TRBJ2-1 | . | . | 11 | TRBV20-1 | CSALGGSEQFF | TGCAGTGCTCTAGGAGGGAGTGAGCAGTTCTTC
TRBJ2-3 | . | . | 13 | TRBV7-6 | CASSLGLADTQYF | TGTGCCAGCAGCTTAGGATTAGCAGATACGCAGTATTTT
TRBJ2-1 | TRBD2 | . | 15 | TRBV6-5 | CASSGGGRGYNEQFF | TGTGCCAGCAGCGGAGGCGGGAGGGGTTACAATGAGCAGTTCTTC
TRBJ2-2 | TRBD1 | . | 15 | TRBV5-1 | CASSLEGAAVGELFF | TGCGCCAGCAGCTTGGAGGGGGCGGCGGTCGGGGAGCTGTTTTTT
TRBJ2-3 | . | . | 15 | TRBV7-9 | CASSLFPRRGDTQYF | TGTGCCAGCAGCTTATTTCCCAGGCGGGGAGATACGCAGTATTTT
TRBJ1-1 | TRBD1 | . | 13 | TRBV19 | CASSEDRDTEAFF | TGTGCCAGTAGTGAAGACAGGGACACTGAAGCTTTCTTT
TRBJ2-3 | . | . | 17 | TRBV6-1 | CASSGTLLPLMADTQYF | TGTGCCAGCAGTGGGACACTTTTACCCCTAATGGCAGATACGCAGTATTTT
TRBJ1-2 | TRBD1 | . | 13 | TRBV10-3 | CAIRYGEGGGYTF | TGTGCCATCAGGTACGGCGAAGGGGGCGGCTACACCTTC
TRBJ1-4 | . | . | 15 | TRBV6-1 | CASSAMQGQNEKLFF | TGTGCCAGCAGTGCGATGCAGGGGCAGAATGAAAAACTGTTTTTT
TRBJ2-3 | . | . | 14 | TRBV6-1 | CASSSGGSTDTQYF | TGTGCCAGCAGTTCGGGGGGCAGCACAGATACGCAGTATTTT
TRBJ1-2 | TRBD1 | . | 17 | TRBV5-1 | CASSSARGTTGLEGYTF | TGCGCCAGCAGCTCGGCCCGGGGGACGACAGGGCTAGAAGGCTACACCTTC
TRBJ1-2 | . | few | 14 | TRBV7-9 | CASSPPTDNYGYTF | TGTGCCAGCAGCCCCCCGACAGATAACTATGGCTACACCTTC
TRBJ2-5 | TRBD2 | . | 14 | TRBV2 | CASSEGLAAETQYF | TGTGCCAGCAGCGAAGGACTAGCGGCTGAGACCCAGTACTTC
TRBJ1-5 | . | . | 15 | TRBV27 | CASSLWARSNQPQHF | TGTGCCAGCAGTTTATGGGCGAGAAGCAATCAGCCCCAGCATTTT
TRBJ2-7 | . | . | 17 | TRBV5-4 | CASSPEIGSRALTEQYF | TGTGCCAGCAGCCCTGAGATCGGGTCCAGAGCCTTAACCGAGCAGTACTTC
TRBJ1-5 | . | . | 14 | TRBV28 | CASRGGLSNQPQHF | TGTGCCAGCCGGGGGGGGTTGAGCAATCAGCCCCAGCATTTT
TRBJ1-2 | TRBD1 | . | 14 | TRBV27 | CASSLSWTGKDYTF | TGTGCCAGCAGTTTATCGTGGACAGGGAAAGACTACACCTTC
TRBJ2-7 | TRBD2 | . | 14 | TRBV30 | CAHSGIAGKYEQYF | TGTGCCCACTCTGGGATAGCGGGAAAATACGAGCAGTACTTC
TRBJ1-2 | . | . | 13 | TRBV6-1 | CASSERGGYGYTF | TGTGCCAGCAGTGAAAGGGGCGGCTATGGCTACACCTTC
TRBJ2-1 | . | . | 16 | TRBV6-1 | CASSDYGTPHGNEQFF | TGTGCCAGCAGTGACTACGGGACACCTCATGGCAATGAGCAGTTCTTC
TRBJ1-1 | TRBD1 | . | 14 | TRBV27 | CASGDRGRGTEAFF | TGTGCCAGCGGGGACAGGGGGCGAGGCACTGAAGCTTTCTTT
TRBJ2-7 | . | . | 14 | TRBV10-3 | CAISPSLQGNEQYF | TGTGCCATCAGCCCGTCACTACAGGGAAACGAGCAGTACTTC
TRBJ1-1 | . | . | 15 | TRBV2 | CASFPGGRINPEAFF | TGTGCCAGCTTCCCGGGGGGGCGGATCAACCCTGAAGCTTTCTTT